Listed here are 29 T cell receptor beta chains from one sample, sequenced in a study of T cell responses to AZD1222 COVID-19 vaccine. Using immunoSEQ multiplex PCR, the repertoire was profiled, and TCRdb retains in-frame clones only, with some absent. The data show more than 100,000 clones, with roughly 90% seen just once and roughly 13% held by the top ten. Material: peripheral blood, obtained on day 0 of AZD1222 vaccination. Receptors were obtained from an adult in good health.

This rearrangement joins TRBV6-5 to TRBJ2-3, with D perhaps matching TRBD1 (5 bases). The V and J ends lost 2 bases and 2 bases respectively, with 8 bases between them. This CDR3 comprises 14 residues. Germline CDR1 and CDR2: MNHEY and SVGAGI. CDR3 in DNA: TGTGCCAGCAGTTACACACAGGCCACAGATACGCAGTATTTT. Translating gives CASSYTQATDTQYF.

The chain joins TRBV3-1 (or the pseudogene TRBV3-2) to TRBJ1-4, with 7 bases that match TRBD1. Germline V gene data show CDR1 as LGHDT and CDR2 as YNNKEL (reference sequence). The CDR3 runs 13 residues. Losses at the gene ends were 6 bases for V and 15 bases for J; bases not matched to a gene: 13. The DNA of the CDR3 is TGTGCCAGCAGGGGGATCGGACCTGGGACAGTGTTTTTT. As protein: CASRGIGPGTVFF.

This chain uses TRBV19 with TRBJ1-5, with TRBD1 as a possible D gene (6 bases). The CDR3 length is 17 residues. Germline lookup yields CDR1 LNHDA and CDR2 SQIVND (reference sequence). V was clipped by 5 bases and J by 5 bases, with 22 bases between them. CDR3 in amino acids: CASSVQGHGDLDQPQHF. CDR3 DNA sequence: TGTGCCAGTAGTGTACAGGGACACGGAGACCTAGATCAGCCCCAGCATTTT.

V gene TRBV19 combines with J gene TRBJ1-1; the match to TRBD1 covers 8 bases. With V trimmed by 7 bases and J by 1 base, 5 bases remained unmatched. The germline V gene encodes CDR1 LNHDA and CDR2 SQIVND (reference sequence). This CDR3 region has 14 residues. CDR3: CASIPQGGNTEAFF. The CDR3 DNA reads TGTGCCAGTATCCCACAGGGGGGGAACACTGAAGCTTTCTTT.

The J gene is TRBJ1-4, the V gene TRBV7-8, with D uncertain. This CDR3 has 16 amino acids. V shed 5 bases and J shed 0 bases, with 13 bases lying between them. Germline CDR1 reads SGHVS; CDR2 reads FQNEAQ. CDR3 sequence reads: CASSPARVATNEKLFF. CDR3 nucleotides: TGTGCCAGCAGCCCAGCTCGCGTGGCAACTAATGAAAAACTGTTTTTT.

The DNA of the CDR3 is TGTGCCAGCAGCTTTACGATGCCAGGGGGGAGGAATGAGCAGTTCTTC. Translating gives CASSFTMPGGRNEQFF. The rearrangement uses TRBV7-6 and TRBJ2-1; D possibly corresponds to TRBD1 (7 bases). Trimming cost V 3 bases and J 7 bases, with 19 bases left between them. The CDR3 is made up of 16 amino acids. The germline gives CDR1 SGHVS, CDR2 FNYEAQ.

This chain connects TRBV6-6 to TRBJ1-2; D gene uncertain. V was clipped by 7 bases and J by 0 bases, with 9 bases between them. The length of the CDR3 is 13 residues. Germline CDR1 MNHNY, CDR2 SVGAGI (reference sequence). The chain's CDR3 is CASKSSSNYGYTF. The DNA for the CDR3 is TGTGCCAGCAAGAGTTCTTCTAACTATGGCTACACCTTC.

This chain links TRBV3-1 (or the pseudogene TRBV3-2) with TRBJ1-2; D might be TRBD1 (6 bases). V was pared by 3 bases and J by 4 bases, with 12 bases between. This CDR3 contains 14 residues. Per germline, CDR1 LGHDT and CDR2 YNNKEL (reference sequence). CDR3 in amino acids: CASSQETGTYGYTF. In nucleotides, the CDR3 is TGTGCCAGCAGCCAGGAGACAGGTACCTATGGCTACACCTTC.

The chain recombines TRBV12-5 with TRBJ1-2; the D gene is possibly TRBD1 (6 bases). Germline V gives CDR1 LGHNT, CDR2 FRNRAP. V dropped 6 bases and J dropped 4 bases, with 12 bases sitting between them. The CDR3 spans 13 residues. The CDR3 coding sequence is TGTGCTAGTGGGAACAGGGACCTCTATGGCTACACCTTC. Translated: CASGNRDLYGYTF.

A word on this clone: An end of the junction differs from the germline gene, which may be a read error. V is TRBV24-1 and J is TRBJ2-2; 8 bases match TRBD1. CDR3 length equals 17 residues. Germline V CDR1 and CDR2: KGHDR, SFDVKD. The chain's CDR3 is CATSDLPRTGNPGELFF. Here the CDR3 DNA reads TGTGCCACCAGTGATTTGCCGAGGACAGGGAACCCCGGGGAGCTGTTTTTT.

V is TRBV6-5 and J is TRBJ2-7; 8 bases fit TRBD1. Losses at the gene ends were 6 bases for V and 1 base for J; bases not matched to a gene: 8. The germline CDR1 and CDR2 sequences are MNHEY and SVGAGI. CDR3 length: 15 amino acids. The CDR3 nucleotides are TGTGCCAGCAGCCCGGGACAGGCCTTATCCTACGAGCAGTACTTC. Protein sequence: CASSPGQALSYEQYF.

This clone was observed once. For the CDR3, the DNA is TGTGCCAGCATAGGGGGGAGGGGAACCGGGGAGCTGTTTTTT. Its protein product is CASIGGRGTGELFF. The J gene is TRBJ2-2, the V gene TRBV19; TRBD2 is a possible D gene (7 bases). The germline V gene encodes CDR1 LNHDA and CDR2 SQIVND (reference sequence). There are 14 residues in the CDR3. With 9 bases removed from V and 5 bases from J, the gap between germline ends came to 16 bases.

V is TRBV27 and J is TRBJ1-1; maybe TRBD1 (6 bases). With 2 bases removed from V and 1 base from J, the gap between germline ends came to 11 bases. The V gene's germline CDR1 is MNHEY and CDR2 SMNVEV (reference sequence). The CDR3 runs to 15 residues. The CDR3 nucleotides are TGTGCCAGCAGTTTAAGGGGGGCAGGGAACACTGAAGCTTTCTTT. It encodes CASSLRGAGNTEAFF.

V is TRBV9 and J is TRBJ2-5; 7 nucleotides match TRBD1. The CDR3 length is 15 residues. The germline CDR1 and CDR2 sequences are SGDLS and YYNGEE. Trimming removed 0 bases from V and 1 base from J; junction bases left unmatched: 3. CDR3 bases: TGTGCCAGCAGCGTAGTAGGGACAGCCCAAGAGACCCAGTACTTC. Amino acid sequence: CASSVVGTAQETQYF.

This CDR3 reads CASSLVRSIDEKLFF. The CDR3 DNA reads TGTGCCAGCAGCTTAGTGAGGAGTATTGATGAAAAACTGTTTTTT. The rearrangement links TRBV7-2 to TRBJ1-4; D is uncertain. Per germline, CDR1 SGHTA and CDR2 FQGNSA. V was cut by 1 base and J by 6 bases, with 12 bases left in between. The CDR3 is 15 amino acids.

The chain is built from TRBV13 and TRBJ2-3; D is ambiguous. The V end was cut by 5 bases, the J end by 5 bases, with 11 bases between. The V gene's germline CDR1 is PRHDT and CDR2 FYEKMQ (reference sequence). CDR3 length equals 13 residues. In DNA form, the CDR3 reads TGTGCCAGCAGCCCTAGGGTTGAAGATACGCAGTATTTT. Encoded protein: CASSPRVEDTQYF.

This rearrangement joins TRBV29-1 to TRBJ2-7; 8 bases agree with TRBD2. The V gene end was trimmed by 4 bases and the J gene end by 4 bases; junction bases not matched to a gene: 6. Germline V lookup: CDR1 SQVTM, CDR2 ANQGSEA. The CDR3 totals 13 residues. The CDR3 coding sequence is TGCAGCGTTGTCCTACTAGCGGAGTACGAGCAGTACTTC. This translates into CSVVLLAEYEQYF.

The V and J genes are TRBV7-9 and TRBJ2-2; 7 bases are a match to TRBD1. The germline V gene encodes CDR1 SEHNR and CDR2 FQNEAQ (reference sequence). Unmatched junction bases numbered 4, after V lost 3 bases and J lost 0 bases. This CDR3 has 16 residues. The CDR3: CASSFRTGSNTGELFF. DNA for the CDR3: TGTGCCAGCAGCTTTCGGACAGGATCGAACACCGGGGAGCTGTTTTTT.

The CDR3 sequence is CASSQSPYSGYTF. The CDR3 bases are TGTGCCAGCAGTCAATCCCCCTACAGTGGCTACACCTTC. The chain employs TRBV6-2 or TRBV6-3 and TRBJ1-2; D not certain. The CDR3 extends over 13 amino acids. Per the germline V gene, CDR1 is MNHEY and CDR2 is SVGEGT. V was pared by 5 bases and J by 7 bases, with 14 bases between.

The gene calls are TRBV6-4 and TRBJ1-6, with unresolved D. The germline V and J ends were trimmed by 2 bases and 6 bases, with 5 bases remaining between them. The CDR3 contains 13 residues. Germline CDR1 reads MRHNA; CDR2 reads SNTAGT. As DNA, the CDR3 is TGTGCCAGCAGTGACAGGTTTAATTCACCCCTCCACTTT. This translates into CASSDRFNSPLHF.

The gene calls are TRBV10-3 and TRBJ2-2; no clear D. Trimming removed 2 bases from V and 1 base from J, with 8 bases in between. This CDR3 is built from 15 residues. Germline assignment: CDR1 ENHRY and CDR2 SYGVKD. This chain's CDR3 is CAISEPLQNTGELFF. The CDR3 bases are TGTGCCATCAGTGAGCCTTTGCAGAACACCGGGGAGCTGTTTTTT.

The genes are TRBV29-1 and TRBJ2-3; TRBD1 matches at 7 bases. Germline CDR1 reads SQVTM; CDR2 reads ANQGSEA. V shed 6 bases, J shed 1 base, and the junction held 16 bases outside the gene matches. The CDR3 is 17 residues long. The DNA for the CDR3 is TGCAGCGTCCCGCGCCGGGACAGTGGGATCGGCACAGATACGCAGTATTTT. Protein sequence: CSVPRRDSGIGTDTQYF.

In this sample, this clone turned up once. The V call is TRBV5-1, the J call TRBJ1-4, with D unresolved. CDR3 length equals 15 residues. The V and J ends lost 0 bases and 0 bases respectively, with 6 bases between them. Germline V CDR1 and CDR2: SGHRS, YFSETQ. CDR3 sequence: CASSLARATNEKLFF. In DNA form, the CDR3 reads TGCGCCAGCAGCTTGGCCCGAGCAACTAATGAAAAACTGTTTTTT.

V is TRBV3-1 (or the pseudogene TRBV3-2) and J is TRBJ2-2; D not resolved. Germline V gives CDR1 LGHDT, CDR2 YNNKEL (reference sequence). The CDR3 has 12 amino acids. V lost 4 bases and J 7 bases, leaving 7 bases between the germline ends. The CDR3 nucleotides read TGTGCCAGCAGCCGAACGAGCGGGGAGCTGTTTTTT. It translates to CASSRTSGELFF.

The J gene is TRBJ2-4, the V gene TRBV19; D is unclear. V lost 3 bases to trimming and J lost 7 bases, with 13 bases between them. The germline V gene has CDR1 LNHDA and CDR2 SQIVND (reference sequence). There are 14 residues in the CDR3. The CDR3 coding sequence is TGTGCCAGTAGTATGTCCCCGTTGGGGAACATTCAGTACTTC. This gives the protein CASSMSPLGNIQYF.

This chain connects TRBV5-6 to TRBJ2-3, with a possible D match to TRBD1 (5 bases). Germline values: CDR1 SGHDT, CDR2 YYEEEE. V was shortened by 0 bases and J by 3 bases, with 8 bases between the two germline ends. The CDR3 has 14 residues. Here the CDR3 reads CASSLVAGTDTQYF. The DNA for the CDR3 is TGTGCCAGCAGCTTGGTGGCAGGGACAGATACGCAGTATTTT.

V usage is TRBV2 and J usage is TRBJ1-4, with 11 bases lining up with TRBD1. Germline V gene lookup returns CDR1 SNHLY and CDR2 FYNNEI. Trimming removed 6 bases from V and 0 bases from J; junction bases left unmatched: 9. The CDR3 runs 18 residues. The CDR3 DNA reads TGTGCCAGCAGCGGACAGGGGGCAAACAAAGCAACTAATGAAAAACTGTTTTTT. Protein sequence: CASSGQGANKATNEKLFF.

The V and J genes are TRBV27 and TRBJ1-2; 7 nucleotides line up with TRBD1. This CDR3 spans 13 amino acids. CDR1 and CDR2 (germline): MNHEY, SMNVEV (reference sequence). V gave up 0 bases and J gave up 6 bases; unmatched junction bases: 1. CDR3 sequence: CASSLSGGDGYTF. For the CDR3, the DNA is TGTGCCAGCAGTTTATCAGGGGGCGATGGCTACACCTTC.

V is TRBV4-1 and J is TRBJ1-1; TRBD1 might be the D (5 bases). The CDR3 is 16 residues long. CDR1 is MGHRA and CDR2 is YSYEKL in the germline V gene. V lost 3 bases and J lost 4, with 18 bases in between. CDR3 sequence (DNA): TGCGCCAGCAGCCACCCCAGGGAGGTTATGCCCACTGAAGCTTTCTTT. Its protein product is CASSHPREVMPTEAFF.